These 24 T cell receptor beta chains share one sample of origin, sequenced in a study of cytomegalovirus exposure and HLA in healthy donors. The PCR made use of 60 Vbeta and 13 Jbeta primers. Some clones are missing from TCRdb's copy, which holds only in-frame ones; the method was immunoSEQ multiplex PCR. The sample includes some 150,000 clones, around 80% of them seen just once. Material: PBMCs. The receptors come from a woman aged 25 to 39 in good health and CMV-seropositive.

This clone was counted a single time. J is TRBJ1-4 and V is TRBV18; TRBD1 is a possible D gene (6 bases). This CDR3 contains 15 residues. CDR1 KGHSH and CDR2 LQKENI come from the germline V gene. V gave up 0 bases and J gave up 7 bases, with 12 bases separating them. CDR3 region: CASSPPNRAAEKLFF. The CDR3 bases are TGTGCCAGCTCACCACCGAACAGGGCTGCTGAAAAACTGTTTTTT.

This chain uses TRBV13 with TRBJ1-1; no definite D call. Per germline, CDR1 PRHDT and CDR2 FYEKMQ (reference sequence). The ends were cut back, 1 base at V and 0 bases at J, with 9 bases in the middle. This CDR3 is 15 amino acids long. CDR3 loop: CASSLVDGVNTEAFF. The CDR3 DNA sequence: TGTGCCAGCAGCTTAGTTGACGGGGTGAACACTGAAGCTTTCTTT. The full variable domain, rest sourced from reference TRBV13 and TRBJ1-1, is AAGVIQSPRHLIKEKRETATLKCYPIPRHDTVYWYQQGPGQDPQFLISFYEKMQSDKGSIPDRFSAQQFSDYHSELNMSSLELGDSALYFCASSLVDGVNTEAFFGQGTRLTVV.

This clone has only one observation. The genes are TRBV2 and TRBJ1-1, with a tentative D call TRBD1 (5 bases). Germline V CDR1 and CDR2: SNHLY, FYNNEI. Trimming took off 4 bases at V and 1 base at J, with 10 bases between the two ends. The CDR3 is 14 amino acids. The CDR3 coding sequence is TGTGCCAGCAGTGTAGCGGGGCAGAACACTGAAGCTTTCTTT. Amino acids: CASSVAGQNTEAFF. Using reference TRBV2 and TRBJ1-1 for the parts outside the CDR3, the full variable domain is EPEVTQTPSHQVTQMGQEVILRCVPISNHLYFYWYRQILGQKVEFLVSFYNNEISEKSEIFDDQFSVERPDGSNFTLKIRSTKLEDSAMYFCASSVAGQNTEAFFGQGTRLTVV.

This chain joins TRBV7-2 and TRBJ2-6; 8 bases fit TRBD1. V was pared by 6 bases and J by 0 bases, with 13 bases of the junction left unmatched. Germline CDR1 is SGHTA and CDR2 is FQGNSA. This CDR3 contains 19 residues. The CDR3 region is CASSFSGTGFYSGANVLTF. DNA for the CDR3: TGTGCCAGCAGTTTCTCCGGGACAGGTTTCTACTCTGGGGCCAACGTCCTGACTTTC.

The gene calls are TRBV28 and TRBJ1-6; 8 bases align to TRBD1. The ends lost 3 bases at V and 10 bases at J; junction bases unmatched: 11. Germline CDR1 reads MDHEN; CDR2 reads SYDVKM. The CDR3 spans 16 residues. CDR3 DNA: TGTGCCAGCAGTTTGCACGGGACAGGAAGAGACTCACCCCTCCACTTT. Its protein is CASSLHGTGRDSPLHF.

The J gene is TRBJ2-5, the V gene TRBV5-1, with 10 positions matching TRBD1. V lost 3 bases and J lost 1; bases outside the gene matches: 12. The CDR3 loop spans 18 amino acids. Germline lookup yields CDR1 SGHRS and CDR2 YFSETQ. The CDR3 DNA is TGCGCCAGCAGCTACGGGAGGGACAGGGGTTCCCCCCAAGAGACCCAGTACTTC. Its protein is CASSYGRDRGSPQETQYF.

The gene calls are TRBV5-1 and TRBJ2-3, with D unresolved. In germline, CDR1 is SGHRS, CDR2 YFSETQ. The V and J ends lost 0 bases and 5 bases respectively, with 7 bases between them. The CDR3 sequence is 13 residues long. The CDR3 is CASSLGHQDTQYF. In DNA form, the CDR3 reads TGCGCCAGCAGCTTGGGACACCAAGATACGCAGTATTTT.

V usage is TRBV5-1 and J usage is TRBJ2-1; 15 bases line up with TRBD2. CDR1 and CDR2 (germline): SGHRS, YFSETQ. The CDR3 sequence is 16 residues long. After removal of 4 bases from V and 6 bases from J, the junction contained 5 bases not matched to a gene. As DNA, the CDR3 is TGCGCCAGCAGCCCCCGGACTAGCGGGGGGGCCAATGAGCAGTTCTTC. As protein: CASSPRTSGGANEQFF.

The chain links TRBV6-5 to TRBJ2-5; a weak D match, TRBD2 (5 bases). CDR3 length: 12 residues. V lost 7 bases and J 7 bases, leaving 13 bases between the germline ends. Germline-derived CDR1 and CDR2 are MNHEY and SVGAGI. CDR3 coding DNA: TGTGCCAGCATCGGCCTTCGGGGGACCCAGTACTTC. This gives the protein CASIGLRGTQYF.

V and J are TRBV27 and TRBJ1-1, with 9 bases fitting TRBD1. CDR1 is MNHEY, CDR2 SMNVEV, per germline (reference sequence). J was trimmed by 1 base and V by 0 bases; bases with no gene match: 15. This CDR3 comprises 20 residues. CDR3 region: CASSLSVIPWTGVRNTEAFF. In nucleotides, the CDR3 is TGTGCCAGCAGTTTATCCGTGATTCCTTGGACAGGGGTAAGGAACACTGAAGCTTTCTTT.

This rearrangement joins TRBV2 to TRBJ2-7; no clear D. V shed 4 bases and J shed 0 bases, with 10 bases lying between them. CDR3 length: 14 amino acids. Germline V gene data show CDR1 as SNHLY and CDR2 as FYNNEI. CDR3 sequence: CASSAGVLSYEQYF. The CDR3 region has the DNA TGTGCCAGCAGTGCAGGCGTCCTCTCCTACGAGCAGTACTTC.

This clone was detected only a few times. V usage is TRBV6-5 and J usage is TRBJ1-1, with D perhaps TRBD1 (5 bases). The germline CDR1 and CDR2 sequences are MNHEY and SVGAGI. Trimming cost V 2 bases and J 3 bases, with 7 bases left between them. CDR3 length: 13 residues. The CDR3 loop is CASSYGGDTEAFF. Written as DNA, the CDR3 is TGTGCCAGCAGTTACGGGGGGGACACTGAAGCTTTCTTT.

J is TRBJ2-4 and V is TRBV29-1; a weak D match, TRBD2 (5 bases). This CDR3 has 13 amino acids. The ends were cut back, 0 bases at V and 7 bases at J, with 10 bases in the middle. Germline lookup yields CDR1 SQVTM and CDR2 ANQGSEA. The CDR3 DNA reads TGCAGCGTTGAAGAACCGGGGTTGAACATTCAGTACTTC. It is translated as CSVEEPGLNIQYF.

This clone was detected a few times. The genes are TRBV5-5 and TRBJ2-1, with 9 bases identical to TRBD1. CDR3 length: 15 amino acids. Germline trimming cut 4 bases from V and 3 bases from J; bases unmatched to any gene: 5. Germline CDR1 SGHKS, CDR2 YYEKEE (reference sequence). CDR3 sequence reads: CASSHGQGIYNEQFF. CDR3 bases: TGTGCCAGCAGCCACGGACAGGGGATCTACAATGAGCAGTTCTTC.

The chain recombines TRBV14 with TRBJ1-2, with D unresolved. Germline V gives CDR1 SGHDN, CDR2 FVKESK. Trimming left V 0 bases short and J 1 base short, with 15 bases between. The CDR3 extends over 17 amino acids. The CDR3 here is CASSQEGRGIINYGYTF. CDR3 nucleotides: TGTGCCAGCAGCCAAGAAGGTCGAGGGATAATTAACTATGGCTACACCTTC.

This clone appeared a single time. This chain links TRBV27 with TRBJ1-5, with D possibly being TRBD1 (6 bases). Looked up from germline, CDR1 is MNHEY and CDR2 is SMNVEV (reference sequence). V lost 5 bases to trimming and J lost 2 bases, with 13 bases between them. CDR3 length: 15 amino acids. The CDR3 DNA reads as TGTGCCAGCAGTATCACAGGGTCGGGCAATCAGCCCCAGCATTTT. Translated, it gives CASSITGSGNQPQHF.

CDR3 DNA sequence: TGTGCCAGCAGCGAGGTACGAGGGGAGACCCAGTACTTC. This gives the protein CASSEVRGETQYF. The V gene is TRBV7-2, the J gene TRBJ2-5, with D perhaps matching TRBD2 (5 bases). Trimming took off 5 bases at V and 5 bases at J, with 12 bases between the two ends. The germline CDR1 and CDR2 sequences are SGHTA and FQGNSA. The CDR3 has 13 residues.

The chain carries TRBV7-9 and TRBJ1-3; D unresolved. The CDR3 is 16 amino acids. Germline assignment: CDR1 SEHNR and CDR2 FQNEAQ (reference sequence). Deletions cut 0 bases from V and 2 bases from J, with 11 bases between. The CDR3 sequence is CASSLARVSTGNTIYF. The CDR3, as DNA: TGTGCCAGCAGCTTAGCCCGGGTATCAACTGGAAACACCATATATTTT.

The chain combines TRBV5-1 with TRBJ2-5; 11 bases align to TRBD1. V gave up 4 bases and J gave up 4 bases; unmatched junction bases: 6. Germline V gene data show CDR1 as SGHRS and CDR2 as YFSETQ. The CDR3 consists of 15 residues. The CDR3, as DNA: TGCGCCAGCAGCCGAACTGGGACAGGGGGAGAGACCCAGTACTTC. Its protein is CASSRTGTGGETQYF.

The chain links TRBV7-2 to TRBJ1-5; D is uncertain. Deletions cut 2 bases from V and 7 bases from J, with 9 bases between. Per germline, CDR1 SGHTA and CDR2 FQGNSA. The CDR3 sequence is 13 residues long. This CDR3 reads CASSLRIEQPQHF. The CDR3 coding sequence is TGTGCCAGCAGCTTACGAATCGAGCAGCCCCAGCATTTT.

V and J are TRBV5-1 and TRBJ1-2, with 9 bases that match TRBD1. Losses at the gene ends were 3 bases for V and 3 bases for J; bases not matched to a gene: 6. Germline loops: CDR1 SGHRS, CDR2 YFSETQ. This CDR3 contains 15 residues. In DNA, the CDR3 is TGCGCCAGCAGCTCCACAGGGGGCGGCTACTATGGCTACACCTTC. It specifies CASSSTGGGYYGYTF.

The chain employs TRBV7-9 and TRBJ1-1; no clear D. The CDR3 covers 14 residues. V lost 3 bases to trimming and J lost 1 base, with 9 bases between them. Per germline, CDR1 SEHNR and CDR2 FQNEAQ (reference sequence). In DNA form, the CDR3 reads TGTGCCAGCAGCTTCACTACTCAGAACACTGAAGCTTTCTTT. Translated: CASSFTTQNTEAFF. The whole variable domain, filled in from reference TRBV7-9 and TRBJ1-1, reads DTGVSQNPRHKITKRGQNVTFRCDPISEHNRLYWYRQTLGQGPEFLTYFQNEAQLEKSRLLSDRFSAERPKGSFSTLEIQRTEQGDSAMYLCASSFTTQNTEAFFGQGTRLTVV.

This chain connects TRBV6-5 to TRBJ2-7, with TRBD1 identical over 9 bases. The V gene's germline CDR1 is MNHEY and CDR2 SVGAGI. Trimming took 7 bases from V and 5 from J; bases not matched to a gene: 6. This CDR3 is built from 13 residues. CDR3 residues: CASTQGQGHEQYF. CDR3 bases: TGTGCCAGCACCCAGGGACAGGGCCACGAGCAGTACTTC.

Worth noting for this clone: Different DNA sequences within this sample yield the same CDR3. J is TRBJ2-1 and V is TRBV5-4, with TRBD2 identical over 12 bases. Germline-derived CDR1 and CDR2 are SGHNT and YYREEE (reference sequence). With 5 bases clipped from V and 4 bases from J, the junction kept 4 bases outside the gene matches. The CDR3 length is 15 residues. The CDR3 coding sequence is TGTGCCAGCAGTTCTGGACTAGCGGGATACAATGAGCAGTTCTTC. This gives the protein CASSSGLAGYNEQFF.